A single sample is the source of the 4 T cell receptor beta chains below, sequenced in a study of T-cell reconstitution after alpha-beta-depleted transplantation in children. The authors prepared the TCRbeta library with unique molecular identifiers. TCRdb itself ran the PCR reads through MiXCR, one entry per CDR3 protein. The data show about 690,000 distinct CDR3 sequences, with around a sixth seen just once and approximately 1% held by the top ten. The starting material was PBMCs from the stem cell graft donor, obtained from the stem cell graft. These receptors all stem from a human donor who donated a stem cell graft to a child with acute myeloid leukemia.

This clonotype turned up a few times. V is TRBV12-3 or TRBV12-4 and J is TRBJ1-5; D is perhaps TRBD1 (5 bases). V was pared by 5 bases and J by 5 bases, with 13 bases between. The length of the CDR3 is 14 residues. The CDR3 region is CASSTRVRDQPQHF. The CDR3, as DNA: TGTGCCAGCAGTACCAGGGTTCGCGATCAGCCCCAGCATTTT.

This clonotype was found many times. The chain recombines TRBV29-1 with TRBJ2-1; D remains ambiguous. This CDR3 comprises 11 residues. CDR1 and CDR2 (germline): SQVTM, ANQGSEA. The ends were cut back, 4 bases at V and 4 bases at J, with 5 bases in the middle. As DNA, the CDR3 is TGCAGCGTTGCCTTGTACAATGAGCAGTTCTTC. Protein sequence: CSVALYNEQFF.

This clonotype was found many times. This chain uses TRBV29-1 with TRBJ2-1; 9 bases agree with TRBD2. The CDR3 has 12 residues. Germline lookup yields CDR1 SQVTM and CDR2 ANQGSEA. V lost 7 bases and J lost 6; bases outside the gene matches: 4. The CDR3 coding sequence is TGCAGCGACCTACTAGCGGGCAATGAGCAGTTCTTC. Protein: CSDLLAGNEQFF.

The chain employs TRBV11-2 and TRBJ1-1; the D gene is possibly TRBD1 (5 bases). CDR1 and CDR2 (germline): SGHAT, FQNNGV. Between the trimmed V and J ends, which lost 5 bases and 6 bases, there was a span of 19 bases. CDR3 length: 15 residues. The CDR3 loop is CASSPPHSSGAEAFF. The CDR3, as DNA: TGTGCCAGCAGCCCACCCCACTCATCGGGGGCTGAAGCTTTCTTT. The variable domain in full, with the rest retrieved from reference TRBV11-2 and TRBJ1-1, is EAGVAQSPRYKIIEKRQSVAFWCNPISGHATLYWYQQILGQGPKLLIQFQNNGVVDDSQLPKDRFSAERLKGVDSTLKIQPAKLEDSAVYLCASSPPHSSGAEAFFGQGTRLTVV.